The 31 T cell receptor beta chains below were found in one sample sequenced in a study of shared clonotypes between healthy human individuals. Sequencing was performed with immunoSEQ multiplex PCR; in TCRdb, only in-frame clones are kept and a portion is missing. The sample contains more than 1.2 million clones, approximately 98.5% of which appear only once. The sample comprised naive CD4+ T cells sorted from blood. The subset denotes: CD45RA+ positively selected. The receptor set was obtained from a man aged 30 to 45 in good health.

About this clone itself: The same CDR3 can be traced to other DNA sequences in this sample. In DNA, the CDR3 is TGCGCCAGCAGCTTGGGGACAGTCAGCTCCTACGAGCAGTACTTC. This sequence encodes CASSLGTVSSYEQYF. The chain is built from TRBV5-1 and TRBJ2-7; a possible D gene is TRBD1 (6 bases). V lost 0 bases, J lost 0 bases, and 10 bases lay in between. Germline loops: CDR1 SGHRS, CDR2 YFSETQ. There are 15 residues in the CDR3.

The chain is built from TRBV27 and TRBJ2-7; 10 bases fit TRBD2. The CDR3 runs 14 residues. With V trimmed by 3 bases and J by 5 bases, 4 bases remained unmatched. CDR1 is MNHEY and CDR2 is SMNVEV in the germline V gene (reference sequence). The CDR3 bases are TGTGCCAGCAGTTTTAGCGGGAGGATCGACGAGCAGTACTTC. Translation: CASSFSGRIDEQYF.

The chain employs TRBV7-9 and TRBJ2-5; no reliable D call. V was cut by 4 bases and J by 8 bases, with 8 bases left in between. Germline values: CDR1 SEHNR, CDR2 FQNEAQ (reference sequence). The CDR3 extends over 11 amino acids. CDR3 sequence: CASSSTSTQYF. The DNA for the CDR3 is TGTGCCAGCAGCTCGACTTCCACCCAGTACTTC.

The CDR3 here is CASSTGGASGYTF. The CDR3 coding sequence is TGTGCCAGCTCGACTGGGGGGGCGTCTGGCTACACCTTC. The chain links TRBV6-5 to TRBJ1-2; D is perhaps TRBD1 (6 bases). Trimming left V 8 bases short and J 7 bases short, with 17 bases between. Germline CDR1 and CDR2: MNHEY and SVGAGI. The CDR3 is 13 amino acids.

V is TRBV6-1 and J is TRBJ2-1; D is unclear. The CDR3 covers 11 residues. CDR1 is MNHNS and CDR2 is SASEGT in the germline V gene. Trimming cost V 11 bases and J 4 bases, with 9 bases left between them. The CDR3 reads CALLEYNEQFF. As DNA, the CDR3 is TGTGCCCTTCTGGAGTACAATGAGCAGTTCTTC.

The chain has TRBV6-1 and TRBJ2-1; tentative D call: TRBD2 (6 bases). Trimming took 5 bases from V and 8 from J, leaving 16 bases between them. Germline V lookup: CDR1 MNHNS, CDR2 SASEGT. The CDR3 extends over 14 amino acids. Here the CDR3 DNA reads TGTGCCAGCAGTCCACCGGGACTGGTTGATGAGCAGTTCTTC. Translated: CASSPPGLVDEQFF.

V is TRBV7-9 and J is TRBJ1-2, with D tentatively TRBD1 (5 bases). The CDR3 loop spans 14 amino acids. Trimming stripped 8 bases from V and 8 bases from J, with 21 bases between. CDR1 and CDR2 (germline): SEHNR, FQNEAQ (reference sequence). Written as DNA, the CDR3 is TGTGCCAGCGGCCCTACGGGACGGGGTGAGGGCTACACCTTC. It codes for CASGPTGRGEGYTF.

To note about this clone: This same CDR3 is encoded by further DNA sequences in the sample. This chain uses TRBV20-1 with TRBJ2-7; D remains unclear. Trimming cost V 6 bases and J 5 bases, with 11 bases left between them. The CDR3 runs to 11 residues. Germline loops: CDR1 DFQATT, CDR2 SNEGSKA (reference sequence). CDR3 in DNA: TGCAGTGCCAGGACCCCGGACGAGCAGTACTTC. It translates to CSARTPDEQYF.

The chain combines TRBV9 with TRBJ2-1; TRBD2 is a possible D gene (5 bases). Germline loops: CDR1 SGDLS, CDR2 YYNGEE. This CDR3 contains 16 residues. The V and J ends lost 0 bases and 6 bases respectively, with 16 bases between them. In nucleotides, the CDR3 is TGTGCCAGCAGCGTAGACCCATCCCAACTAGTCAATGAGCAGTTCTTC. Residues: CASSVDPSQLVNEQFF.

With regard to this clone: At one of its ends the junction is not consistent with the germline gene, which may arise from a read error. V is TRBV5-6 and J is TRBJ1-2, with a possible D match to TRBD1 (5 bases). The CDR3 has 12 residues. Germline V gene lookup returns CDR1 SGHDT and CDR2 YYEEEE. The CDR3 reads CASSSQRDLKDF. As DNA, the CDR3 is TGTGCCAGCAGCTCACAACGGGACTTAAAGGACTTC.

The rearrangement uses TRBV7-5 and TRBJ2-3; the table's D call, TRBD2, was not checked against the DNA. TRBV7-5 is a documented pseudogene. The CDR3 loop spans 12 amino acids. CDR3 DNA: TGTGCCATAAAAGCGGGAGGCGATACGCAGTATTTT. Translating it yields CAIKAGGDTQYF.

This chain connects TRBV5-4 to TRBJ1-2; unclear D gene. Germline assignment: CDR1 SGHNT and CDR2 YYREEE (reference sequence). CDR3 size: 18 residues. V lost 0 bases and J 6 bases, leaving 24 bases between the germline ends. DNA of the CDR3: TGTGCCAGCAGCTTGGGATTGAGTGCAGGCCCCGTTTGGGATGGCTACACCTTC. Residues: CASSLGLSAGPVWDGYTF.

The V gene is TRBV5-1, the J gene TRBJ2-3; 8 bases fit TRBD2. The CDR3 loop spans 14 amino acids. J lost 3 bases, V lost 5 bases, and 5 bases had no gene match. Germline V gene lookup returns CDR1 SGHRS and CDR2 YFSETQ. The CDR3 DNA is TGCGCCAGCAGGACAAGCGGGAGAACAGATACGCAGTATTTT. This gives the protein CASRTSGRTDTQYF.

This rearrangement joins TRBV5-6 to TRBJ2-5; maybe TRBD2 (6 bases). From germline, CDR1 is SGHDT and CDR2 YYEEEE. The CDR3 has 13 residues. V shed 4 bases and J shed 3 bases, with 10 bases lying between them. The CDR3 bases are TGTGCCAGCAGCCCTTGGACTAAAGAGACCCAGTACTTC. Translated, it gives CASSPWTKETQYF.

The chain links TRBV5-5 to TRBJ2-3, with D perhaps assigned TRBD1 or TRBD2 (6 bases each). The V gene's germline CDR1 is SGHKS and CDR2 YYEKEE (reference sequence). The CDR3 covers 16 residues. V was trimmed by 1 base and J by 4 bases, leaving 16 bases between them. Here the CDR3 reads CASSLRGAINSDTQYF. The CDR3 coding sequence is TGTGCCAGCAGCTTGAGGGGGGCTATTAACTCAGATACGCAGTATTTT. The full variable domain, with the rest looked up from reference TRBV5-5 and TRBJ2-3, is DAGVTQSPTHLIKTRGQQVTLRCSPISGHKSVSWYQQVLGQGPQFIFQYYEKEERGRGNFPDRFSARQFPNYSSELNVNALLLGDSALYLCASSLRGAINSDTQYFGPGTRLTVL.

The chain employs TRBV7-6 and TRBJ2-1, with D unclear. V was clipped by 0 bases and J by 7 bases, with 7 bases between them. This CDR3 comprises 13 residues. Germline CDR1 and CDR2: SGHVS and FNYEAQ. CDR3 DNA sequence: TGTGCCAGCAGCTTAGCGCGACGGAATGAGCAGTTCTTC. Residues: CASSLARRNEQFF.

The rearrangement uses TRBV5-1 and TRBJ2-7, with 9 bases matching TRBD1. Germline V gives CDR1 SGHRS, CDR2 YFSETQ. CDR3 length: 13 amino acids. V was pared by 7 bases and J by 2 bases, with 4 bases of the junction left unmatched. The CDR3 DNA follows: TGCGCCAGCGGGACAGGGCTCCCCTACGAGCAGTACTTC. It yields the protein CASGTGLPYEQYF.

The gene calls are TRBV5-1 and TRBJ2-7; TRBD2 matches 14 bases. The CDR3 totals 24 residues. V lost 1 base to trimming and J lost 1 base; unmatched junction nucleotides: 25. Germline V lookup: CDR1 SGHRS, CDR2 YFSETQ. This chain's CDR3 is CASSLRIWEEQGLAGELLSYEQYF. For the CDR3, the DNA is TGCGCCAGCAGCTTGAGGATCTGGGAAGAGCAGGGACTAGCGGGAGAATTACTGTCCTACGAGCAGTACTTC.

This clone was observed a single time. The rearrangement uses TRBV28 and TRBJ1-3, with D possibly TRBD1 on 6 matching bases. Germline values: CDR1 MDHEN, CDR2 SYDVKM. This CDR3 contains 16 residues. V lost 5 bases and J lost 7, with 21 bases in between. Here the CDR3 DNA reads TGTGCCAGCAGTCTAAGGGGGGCCTTCAGGAGTAACACCATATATTTT. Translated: CASSLRGAFRSNTIYF.

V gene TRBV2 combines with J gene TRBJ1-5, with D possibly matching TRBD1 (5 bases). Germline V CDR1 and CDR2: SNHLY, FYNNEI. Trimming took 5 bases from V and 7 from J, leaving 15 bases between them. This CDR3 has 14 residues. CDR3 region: CASSTGRVVQPQHF. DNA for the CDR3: TGTGCCAGCAGTACCGGCAGGGTAGTCCAGCCCCAGCATTTT.

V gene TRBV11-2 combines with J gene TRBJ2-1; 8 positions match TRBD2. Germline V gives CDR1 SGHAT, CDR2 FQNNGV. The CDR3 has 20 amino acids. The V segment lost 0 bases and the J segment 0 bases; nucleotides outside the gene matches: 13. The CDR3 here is CASSLEVGSGILSSYNEQFF. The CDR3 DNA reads TGTGCCAGCAGCTTAGAAGTAGGTAGCGGGATCCTGAGCTCCTACAATGAGCAGTTCTTC.

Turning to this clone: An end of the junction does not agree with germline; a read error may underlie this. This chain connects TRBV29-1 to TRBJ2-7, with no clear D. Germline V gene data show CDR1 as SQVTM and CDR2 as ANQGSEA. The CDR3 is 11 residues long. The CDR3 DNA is TGCAGCGTTGTCGAGGTATACGAGCAGTATTTC. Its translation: CSVVEVYEQYF.

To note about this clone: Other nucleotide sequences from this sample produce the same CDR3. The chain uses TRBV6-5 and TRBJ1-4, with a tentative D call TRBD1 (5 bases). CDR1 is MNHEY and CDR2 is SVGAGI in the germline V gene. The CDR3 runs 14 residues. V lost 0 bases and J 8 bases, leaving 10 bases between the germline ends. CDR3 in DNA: TGTGCCAGCAGTTACTCGGGGGGAGGAGAAAAACTGTTTTTT. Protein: CASSYSGGGEKLFF.

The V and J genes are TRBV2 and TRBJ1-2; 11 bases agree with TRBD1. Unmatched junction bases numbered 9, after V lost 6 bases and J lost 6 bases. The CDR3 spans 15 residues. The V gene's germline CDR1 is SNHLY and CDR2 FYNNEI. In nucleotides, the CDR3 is TGTGCCAGCAGGCCTCGGACAGGGGGCGTTGATGGCTACACCTTC. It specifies CASRPRTGGVDGYTF.

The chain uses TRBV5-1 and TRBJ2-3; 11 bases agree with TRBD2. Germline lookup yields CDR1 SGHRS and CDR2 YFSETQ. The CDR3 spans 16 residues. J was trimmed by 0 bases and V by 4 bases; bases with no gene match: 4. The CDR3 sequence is CASSGGLAVSTDTQYF. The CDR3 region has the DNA TGCGCCAGCAGCGGGGGACTAGCGGTTAGCACAGATACGCAGTATTTT.

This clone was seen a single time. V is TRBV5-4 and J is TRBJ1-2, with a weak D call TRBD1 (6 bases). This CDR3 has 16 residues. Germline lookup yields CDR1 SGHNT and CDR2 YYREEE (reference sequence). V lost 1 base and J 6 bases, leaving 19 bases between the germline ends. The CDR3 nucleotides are TGTGCCAGCAGCTTGATGACACAGGGATCTTACCATGGCTACACCTTC. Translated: CASSLMTQGSYHGYTF.

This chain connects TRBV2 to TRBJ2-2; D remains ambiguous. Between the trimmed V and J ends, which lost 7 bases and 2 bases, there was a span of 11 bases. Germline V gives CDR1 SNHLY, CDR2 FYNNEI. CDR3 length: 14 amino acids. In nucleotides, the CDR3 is TGTGCCAGCACCTTGTGGGGAAACACCGGGGAGCTGTTTTTT. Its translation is CASTLWGNTGELFF.

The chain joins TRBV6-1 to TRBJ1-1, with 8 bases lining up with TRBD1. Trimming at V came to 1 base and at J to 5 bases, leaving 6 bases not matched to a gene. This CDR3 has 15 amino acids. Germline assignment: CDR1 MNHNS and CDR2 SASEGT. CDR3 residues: CASSEETGVWTEAFF. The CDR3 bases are TGTGCCAGCAGTGAAGAGACAGGGGTTTGGACTGAAGCTTTCTTT.

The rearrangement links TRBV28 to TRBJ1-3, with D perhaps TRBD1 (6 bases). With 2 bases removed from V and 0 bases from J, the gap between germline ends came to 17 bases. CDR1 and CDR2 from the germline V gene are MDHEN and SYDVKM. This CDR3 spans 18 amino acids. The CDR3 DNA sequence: TGTGCCAGCAGTTTAAATTGGGAGGGGACATCCTCTGGAAACACCATATATTTT. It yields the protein CASSLNWEGTSSGNTIYF.

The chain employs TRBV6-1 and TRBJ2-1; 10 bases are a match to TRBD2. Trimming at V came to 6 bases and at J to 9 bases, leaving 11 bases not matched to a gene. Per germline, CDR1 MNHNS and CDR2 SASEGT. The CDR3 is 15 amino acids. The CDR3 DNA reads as TGTGCCAGCAGCCAAACTAGCGGGACCGGTGGTGAGCAGTTCTTC. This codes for CASSQTSGTGGEQFF.

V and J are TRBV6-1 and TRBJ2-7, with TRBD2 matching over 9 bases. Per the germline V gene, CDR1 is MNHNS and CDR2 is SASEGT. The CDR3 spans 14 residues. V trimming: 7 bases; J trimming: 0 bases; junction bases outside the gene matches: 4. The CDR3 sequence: CASTTTSGSYEQYF. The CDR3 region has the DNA TGTGCCAGCACCACGACTAGCGGCTCCTACGAGCAGTACTTC.